Reported below is one T cell receptor (beta chain). Distinct nucleotide sequences in the sample also encode this CDR3. Measured with immunoSEQ multiplex PCR; TCRdb has only the in-frame clones, and not every one. The table lists fewer than 80,000 clones, around 91% of them singletons. The data derive from a study of control samples from healthy donors and cancer patients. This receptor was identified in a man aged 55-75 years with colorectal cancer. Sequencing was done on a sample of PBMCs.

The CDR3 sequence is CASSPPGAQETQYF. Written as DNA, the CDR3 is TGTGCCAGCTCACCACCAGGGGCCCAAGAGACCCAGTACTTC. The chain links TRBV18 to TRBJ2-5, with TRBD1 as a possible D gene (5 bases). The CDR3 covers 14 residues. V was pared by 0 bases and J by 1 base, with 6 bases between. Per germline, CDR1 KGHSH and CDR2 LQKENI.